The 21 T cell receptor beta chains listed next were all sequenced from one sample in a study of beta chain bispecific antibodies for T cell cancers. Blood mononuclear cells were expanded for 2 to 3 days using either OKT3 anti-CD3 antibody or CD3/CD28 beads. Their cognate antigens are unknown. Study conclusions and caveats: Most targeted TRBV signal came from the leukemia cell line cells, not normal T cells. Anti-TRBV12 exposure, compared with anti-CD19, reduced the TRBV12-3 proportion of TRBV signal by about 99%.

TCRdb independently ran MiXCR on the 5' RACE reads; one entry per CDR3 protein. The repertoire includes about 20,000 distinct CDR3 sequences, about 2% of them detected once, and under 5.5% sits in the top ten. Sequencing used healthy donor T cells cultured with leukemia cells, obtained from a culture containing a bispecific antibody targeting TCR Vbeta12. All receptors come from a human donor in good health. Some clones in this sample may be carry-over from other donors' samples.

In this sample, this clonotype turned up many times. The gene calls are TRBV5-8 and TRBJ2-3; weak D call: TRBD2 (5 bases). The CDR3 runs 16 residues. The V end lost 2 bases, the J end lost 1 base, and 14 bases lay between the germline ends. Germline-derived CDR1 and CDR2 are SGHTS and YDEGEE. The CDR3 region has the DNA TGTGCCAGCAGCTTTAACGAGGGTTTTGGCACAGATACGCAGTATTTT. This codes for CASSFNEGFGTDTQYF.

This clonotype has at least ten counts. The chain has TRBV5-1 and TRBJ2-1; 7 nucleotides agree with TRBD2. CDR1 is SGHRS and CDR2 is YFSETQ in the germline V gene. CDR3 size: 14 residues. V lost 0 bases, J lost 8 bases, and 5 bases stayed unmatched. The CDR3: CASSLVLGRDEQFF. The CDR3 coding sequence is TGCGCCAGCAGCTTGGTTTTGGGGAGGGATGAGCAGTTCTTC.

This clonotype showed up just a few times. V gene TRBV5-4 combines with J gene TRBJ2-3; D gene uncertain. Germline CDR1 and CDR2: SGHNT and YYREEE (reference sequence). This CDR3 has 13 residues. Trimming pared 4 bases from V and 2 bases from J, leaving 8 bases between. The chain's CDR3 is CASSLEPTDTQYF. CDR3 DNA: TGTGCCAGCAGCCTCGAGCCCACAGATACGCAGTATTTT.

This clonotype was detected many times. The chain carries TRBV7-3 and TRBJ2-5; 9 bases align to TRBD2. The CDR3 extends over 15 amino acids. Trimming removed 2 bases from V and 2 bases from J; junction bases left unmatched: 3. The germline V gene has CDR1 SGHTA and CDR2 FQGTGA. The CDR3 DNA reads TGTGCCAGCAGCTTAGCGGGGGGGAAACAAGAGACCCAGTACTTC. It codes for CASSLAGGKQETQYF.

This clonotype has ten or more counts. The chain joins TRBV5-6 to TRBJ2-7, with D hard to call. Per the germline V gene, CDR1 is SGHDT and CDR2 is YYEEEE. The CDR3 totals 13 residues. The V end was cut by 4 bases, the J end by 3 bases, with 11 bases between. The DNA of the CDR3 is TGTGCCAGCAGCCTTTACTCCAGCTACGAGCAGTACTTC. Its translation is CASSLYSSYEQYF.

This clonotype was counted many times. The V call is TRBV30, the J call TRBJ2-1; no definite D call. The CDR3 length is 12 residues. Germline lookup yields CDR1 GTSNPN and CDR2 SVGIG (reference sequence). V lost 7 bases and J lost 5, with 12 bases in between. In DNA, the CDR3 is TGTGCCTATGCGCCTCCAAACAATGAGCAGTTCTTC. Translating it yields CAYAPPNNEQFF.

This clonotype showed up many times. This rearrangement joins TRBV6-5 to TRBJ1-3; D gene ambiguous. V lost 3 bases to trimming and J lost 0 bases, with 6 bases between them. The CDR3 length is 14 residues. The V gene's germline CDR1 is MNHEY and CDR2 SVGAGI. CDR3 DNA: TGTGCCAGCAGTTATGGCAGCTCTGGAAACACCATATATTTT. It is translated as CASSYGSSGNTIYF.

There are many counts of this clonotype. This chain joins TRBV2 and TRBJ1-1, with D maybe TRBD1 (6 bases). V was trimmed by 6 bases and J by 4 bases, leaving 15 bases between them. CDR3 length: 14 amino acids. Per the germline V gene, CDR1 is SNHLY and CDR2 is FYNNEI. CDR3 protein: CASSPEGGGTEAFF. CDR3 DNA sequence: TGTGCCAGCAGCCCCGAGGGGGGGGGCACTGAAGCTTTCTTT.

This sequence joins TRBV19 and TRBJ2-2, with a weak D call TRBD2 (7 bases). Germline V lookup: CDR1 LNHDA, CDR2 SQIVND (reference sequence). This CDR3 is built from 14 residues. Trimming stripped 3 bases from V and 7 bases from J, with 12 bases between. The CDR3 bases are TGTGCCAGTAGTATCTGGGGGGGCAGCGGGGAGCTGTTTTTT. Its protein product is CASSIWGGSGELFF.

This clonotype was seen repeatedly, ten times or more. J is TRBJ1-1 and V is TRBV6-1, with D hard to call. Germline lookup yields CDR1 MNHNS and CDR2 SASEGT. The CDR3 is made up of 13 amino acids. The ends were cut back, 1 base at V and 6 bases at J, with 9 bases in the middle. CDR3 coding DNA: TGTGCCAGCAGTGAAGGGGAGGGCGCTGAAGCTTTCTTT. As protein: CASSEGEGAEAFF.

This clonotype has a count of ten or more. This rearrangement joins TRBV7-9 to TRBJ1-2; D remains unclear. V was cut by 1 base and J by 2 bases, with 14 bases left in between. The CDR3 runs to 16 residues. CDR1 is SEHNR and CDR2 is FQNEAQ in the germline V gene (reference sequence). The CDR3 sequence: CASSLDGQAANYGYTF. The CDR3 DNA reads as TGTGCCAGCAGCTTAGATGGTCAGGCGGCCAACTATGGCTACACCTTC.

This clonotype is medium-sized. This chain links TRBV28 with TRBJ2-7, with a tentative D call TRBD2 (5 bases). This CDR3 comprises 16 residues. Germline V CDR1 and CDR2: MDHEN, SYDVKM. V was trimmed by 2 bases and J by 3 bases, leaving 17 bases between them. DNA for the CDR3: TGTGCCAGCAGTTTACTGACACCCCAACGGGGCTACGAGCAGTACTTC. This codes for CASSLLTPQRGYEQYF.

The rearrangement links TRBV20-1 to TRBJ1-2; D is unclear. In germline, CDR1 is DFQATT, CDR2 SNEGSKA (reference sequence). V was cut by 5 bases and J by 1 base, with 14 bases left in between. CDR3 length: 14 amino acids. CDR3 sequence (DNA): TGCAGTGCTTACGACCCCGCAAATAACTATGGCTACACCTTC. It is translated as CSAYDPANNYGYTF.

This clonotype was found many times. V gene TRBV20-1 combines with J gene TRBJ2-1; 8 nucleotides align to TRBD2. Trimming cost V 6 bases and J 0 bases; bases outside gene matches: 4. The CDR3 is 14 amino acids. CDR1 is DFQATT and CDR2 is SNEGSKA in the germline V gene (reference sequence). CDR3 residues: CSAPGGGSYNEQFF. The CDR3 DNA sequence: TGCAGTGCCCCGGGGGGGGGCTCCTACAATGAGCAGTTCTTC.

This clonotype came up many times. The genes are TRBV7-9 and TRBJ1-2, with D possibly TRBD1 on 5 matching bases. The germline CDR1 and CDR2 sequences are SEHNR and FQNEAQ (reference sequence). Trimming shortened V by 5 bases and J by 3 bases, and 13 bases separated the two germline ends. This CDR3 contains 14 residues. CDR3: CASSRLTDDYGYTF. The DNA for the CDR3 is TGTGCCAGCAGCCGGCTGACAGATGACTATGGCTACACCTTC.

This clonotype was seen repeatedly, ten times or more. The V call is TRBV6-5, the J call TRBJ2-3; 10 bases fit TRBD2. The CDR3 spans 14 residues. V shed 7 bases and J 6 bases; nucleotides not matched to a gene: 7. Germline V CDR1 and CDR2: MNHEY, SVGAGI. This chain's CDR3 is CASTERGGGDTQYF. CDR3 nucleotide sequence: TGTGCCAGCACCGAGCGGGGGGGCGGCGATACGCAGTATTTT.

The chain joins TRBV6-1 to TRBJ1-1; D unclear. CDR1 is MNHNS and CDR2 is SASEGT in the germline V gene. CDR3 length: 12 residues. The ends were cut back, 1 base at V and 4 bases at J, with 4 bases in the middle. The CDR3 here is CASSEDGTEAFF. CDR3 nucleotide sequence: TGTGCCAGCAGTGAAGACGGCACTGAAGCTTTCTTT.

This clonotype was observed at least ten times. The chain couples TRBV28 to TRBJ2-2; D unclear. Germline CDR1 is MDHEN and CDR2 is SYDVKM. Trimming stripped 8 bases from V and 5 bases from J, with 21 bases between. The CDR3 is made up of 16 amino acids. In nucleotides, the CDR3 is TGTGCCAGCCAGCCGACGGGTAGTGGTAGTACCGGGGAGCTGTTTTTT. It yields the protein CASQPTGSGSTGELFF.

This clonotype is classed as medium-sized. V gene TRBV5-1 combines with J gene TRBJ2-3; tentatively, D is TRBD2 (6 bases). The CDR3 is 16 residues long. Trimming removed 6 bases at V and 6 bases at J, with 23 bases between. Germline V gives CDR1 SGHRS, CDR2 YFSETQ. CDR3 sequence: CASNFLTPVGGDTQYF. CDR3 coding DNA: TGCGCCAGCAACTTCCTAACCCCCGTAGGAGGGGATACGCAGTATTTT.

Ten or more counts support this clonotype. The genes are TRBV18 and TRBJ2-7, with D tentatively TRBD1 or TRBD2 (7 bases each). CDR1 KGHSH and CDR2 LQKENI come from the germline V gene. V was cut by 8 bases and J by 7 bases, with 24 bases left in between. This CDR3 contains 15 residues. The CDR3 sequence is CASHDWTGGREEQYF. As DNA, the CDR3 is TGTGCCAGCCACGATTGGACAGGAGGGAGGGAAGAGCAGTACTTC.

This clonotype was observed many times. The rearrangement uses TRBV28 and TRBJ2-2; D is ambiguous. Germline CDR1 MDHEN, CDR2 SYDVKM. The CDR3 consists of 13 residues. Between the trimmed V and J ends, which lost 3 bases and 7 bases, there was a span of 9 bases. The CDR3 DNA reads TGTGCCAGCAGTTTTACAAGGGTCGGGGAGCTGTTTTTT. Protein: CASSFTRVGELFF.